What follows is one TCR beta chain and its context. Its antigen is unknown. This entry belongs to a study of chemoradiotherapy in HPV16-positive cancers. Overall study context: A couple of HPV16-positive patients' cells yielded candidate HPV-specific clones and common motifs. Study-wide points: HPV-responsive T-cell expansion during chemoradiotherapy was linked to improved recurrence-free survival in HPV16-positive patients. Non-HPV-specific T cells did not expand in tumors during treatment, whereas candidate HPV-specific clones and E7-related motifs did.

CDR1 is SSHAT, CDR2 FNYEAQ, per germline (reference sequence). V lost 4 bases, J lost 1 base, and 12 bases lay in between. This CDR3 has 15 residues. Repeated repertoire sampling spanned the course of chemoradiotherapy. Assay used: immunoSEQ multiplex PCR; TCRdb lists only in-frame clones, some missing. The repertoire consists of some 34,000 clones, with around 92% occurring once and the leading ten covering roughly 3.6%. Specimen: blood, collected from a patient who underwent chemoradiotherapy. The receptor comes from a human donor with HPV-associated anogenital cancer. The J gene is TRBJ2-3, the V gene TRBV7-7, with D possibly matching TRBD1 (5 bases). The CDR3 DNA is TGTGCCAGCAGCTCCAGGGCGTCCGGCACAGATACGCAGTATTTT. It encodes CASSSRASGTDTQYF.